Listed here are 31 T cell receptor beta chains from one sample, sequenced in a study of breast tumors, draining lymph nodes, adjacent tissues. Axillary draining lymph nodes of breast cancer patients supplied the node samples. TCRdb reanalysed the multiplex PCR reads using MiXCR and keeps one entry per CDR3 protein. In the table there are about 80,000 distinct CDR3 sequences, roughly 19% of which are singletons. Sample: axillary lymph node tissue. The receptors were gathered from a female donor with breast cancer. Some clones in this sample may be carry-over from other donors' samples.

This clonotype has only a few counts. The rearrangement uses TRBV30 and TRBJ2-1, with no clear D. The V end lost 4 bases, the J end lost 0 bases, and 7 bases lay between the germline ends. The V gene's germline CDR1 is GTSNPN and CDR2 SVGIG (reference sequence). The CDR3 runs to 13 residues. The CDR3 loop reads CAWNRDSYNEQFF. CDR3 coding DNA: TGTGCCTGGAATAGGGACTCCTACAATGAGCAGTTCTTC.

This clonotype was seen at least ten times. This chain uses TRBV7-9 with TRBJ2-3; D gene uncertain. The CDR3 spans 16 residues. The germline V gene has CDR1 SEHNR and CDR2 FQNEAQ (reference sequence). Trimming took off 4 bases at V and 1 base at J, with 15 bases between the two ends. CDR3: CASSSRGLTGTDTQYF. In nucleotides, the CDR3 is TGTGCCAGCAGCTCGCGTGGCCTTACTGGCACAGATACGCAGTATTTT.

Many counts were recorded for this clonotype. The CDR3 reads CSARDRSPTDTQYF. In DNA form, the CDR3 reads TGCAGTGCTAGAGATCGGTCCCCTACAGATACGCAGTATTTT. The chain has TRBV20-1 and TRBJ2-3; D gene uncertain. Germline V lookup: CDR1 DFQATT, CDR2 SNEGSKA (reference sequence). V lost 0 bases and J lost 3, with 10 bases in between. This CDR3 has 14 residues.

V is TRBV27 and J is TRBJ1-6; 10 bases fit TRBD1. The CDR3 runs to 16 residues. V lost 3 bases, J lost 7 bases, and 6 bases stayed unmatched. Per the germline V gene, CDR1 is MNHEY and CDR2 is SMNVEV (reference sequence). CDR3 nucleotide sequence: TGTGCCAGCAGTTTCTCGACAGGGGGCCCCAATTCACCCCTCCACTTT. Translated: CASSFSTGGPNSPLHF.

This clonotype was seen repeatedly, ten times or more. The rearrangement joins TRBV19 to TRBJ1-5; D might be TRBD1 (5 bases). The germline V gene encodes CDR1 LNHDA and CDR2 SQIVND (reference sequence). The V gene lost 6 bases and the J gene lost 5 bases, with 11 bases spanning the gap. The CDR3 totals 13 residues. CDR3 in DNA: TGTGCCAGTAGGGGGCGGTCCGATCAGCCCCAGCATTTT. This translates into CASRGRSDQPQHF. The variable domain in full, with the rest retrieved from reference TRBV19 and TRBJ1-5, is DGGITQSPKYLFRKEGQNVTLSCEQNLNHDAMYWYRQDPGQGLRLIYYSQIVNDFQKGDIAEGYSVSREKKESFPLTVTSAQKNPTAFYLCASRGRSDQPQHFGDGTRLSIL.

This clonotype was observed many times. This chain uses TRBV28 with TRBJ1-2; D uncertain. V was cut by 6 bases and J by 3 bases, with 14 bases left in between. CDR1 is MDHEN and CDR2 is SYDVKM in the germline V gene. There are 14 residues in the CDR3. The CDR3 region has the DNA TGTGCCAGCAGGCGGGGTGGGCGAGACTATGGCTACACCTTC. Translation gives CASRRGGRDYGYTF.

This clonotype was counted ten times or more. V gene TRBV20-1 combines with J gene TRBJ2-7, with D perhaps TRBD1 (5 bases). The germline V gene encodes CDR1 DFQATT and CDR2 SNEGSKA (reference sequence). Trimming removed 5 bases from V and 4 bases from J, with 12 bases in between. The CDR3 has 12 amino acids. The CDR3 spells CSASRTSYEQYF. The CDR3 DNA follows: TGCAGTGCTTCCCGGACATCATACGAGCAGTACTTC.

This clonotype has ten or more counts. V and J are TRBV6-1 and TRBJ1-3, with unresolved D. CDR3 size: 14 residues. Germline V lookup: CDR1 MNHNS, CDR2 SASEGT. Trimming pared 1 base from V and 3 bases from J, leaving 7 bases between. Here the CDR3 DNA reads TGTGCCAGCAGTGAAGAACACCTTGGAAACACCATATATTTT. Encoded protein: CASSEEHLGNTIYF.

In this sample, this clonotype turned up a few times. V usage is TRBV5-5 and J usage is TRBJ2-1; 11 positions agree with TRBD2. Per germline, CDR1 SGHKS and CDR2 YYEKEE (reference sequence). Trimming at V came to 1 base and at J to 0 bases, leaving 0 bases not matched to a gene. The CDR3 is made up of 16 amino acids. CDR3 sequence (DNA): TGTGCCAGCAGCTTGACTAGCGGGAGCTCCTACAATGAGCAGTTCTTC. Protein product: CASSLTSGSSYNEQFF.

In this sample, this clonotype turned up many times. This chain links TRBV7-6 with TRBJ2-1; perhaps TRBD2 as D (6 bases). V lost 5 bases and J 3 bases, leaving 14 bases between the germline ends. Germline assignment: CDR1 SGHVS and CDR2 FNYEAQ. The CDR3 is 15 amino acids. The CDR3 is CASSRTNILYNEQFF. CDR3 nucleotides: TGTGCCAGCAGCCGGACTAACATCCTCTACAATGAGCAGTTCTTC.

Concerning this clonotype: This clone may be a read error of a much larger clone one base away. The chain is built from TRBV11-1 and TRBJ2-1; perhaps TRBD1 as D (5 bases). The CDR3 is 16 amino acids. Trimming stripped 5 bases from V and 8 bases from J, with 22 bases between. CDR1 and CDR2 from the germline V gene are SGHAT and FQDESV (reference sequence). The CDR3 protein is CASSRSGFQRGDEQFF. CDR3 nucleotide sequence: TGTGCCAGCAGCCGCTCAGGGTTTCAACGTGGGGATGAGCAGTTCTTC.

This chain uses TRBV27 with TRBJ2-5; D may be TRBD1 or TRBD2 (5 bases each). The V end lost 8 bases, the J end lost 1 base, and 20 bases lay between the germline ends. The CDR3 has 16 amino acids. Germline V gives CDR1 MNHEY, CDR2 SMNVEV (reference sequence). DNA of the CDR3: TGTGCCAGCGCAAACTTCGTCGGGACGCTCCAAGAGACCCAGTACTTC. Protein: CASANFVGTLQETQYF.

With regard to this clonotype: A clone one base away is much larger, so this may be a read error. This rearrangement joins TRBV2 to TRBJ2-3; 9 nucleotides match TRBD1. Per the germline V gene, CDR1 is SNHLY and CDR2 is FYNNEI. V gave up 7 bases and J gave up 6 bases; unmatched junction bases: 8. The CDR3 extends over 14 amino acids. The CDR3 nucleotides are TGTGCCAGCAATATGGACAGGGGCCCGGATACGCAGTATTTT. Translated, it gives CASNMDRGPDTQYF. The whole variable domain, remainder taken from reference TRBV2 and TRBJ2-3, is EPEVTQTPSHQVTQMGQEVILRCVPISNHLYFYWYRQILGQKVEFLVSFYNNEISEKSEIFDDQFSVERPDGSNFTLKIRSTKLEDSAMYFCASNMDRGPDTQYFGPGTRLTVL.

The table lists this clonotype with many counts. J is TRBJ2-7 and V is TRBV6-2 or TRBV6-3, with 9 bases aligning to TRBD2. CDR1 MNHEY and CDR2 SVGEGT come from the germline V gene. The CDR3 runs 16 residues. The trim removed 5 bases at V and 0 bases at J, leaving 8 bases unmatched. The CDR3 protein is CASSQGLASSSYEQYF. In DNA, the CDR3 is TGTGCCAGCAGTCAGGGACTAGCTTCTAGCTCCTACGAGCAGTACTTC.

In its sample, this clonotype was seen many times. The chain couples TRBV7-9 to TRBJ1-4, with 7 bases fitting TRBD1. Trimming cost V 0 bases and J 7 bases; bases outside gene matches: 5. CDR1 SEHNR and CDR2 FQNEAQ come from the germline V gene (reference sequence). This CDR3 spans 15 amino acids. In DNA, the CDR3 is TGTGCCAGCAGCTTAGCGAGACAGGGCGCTGAAAAACTGTTTTTT. Encoded protein: CASSLARQGAEKLFF.

This clonotype was detected ten times or more. The chain links TRBV5-1 to TRBJ2-2, with TRBD2 matching 10 bases. With V trimmed by 0 bases and J by 5 bases, 1 base remained unmatched. Germline V lookup: CDR1 SGHRS, CDR2 YFSETQ. The CDR3 covers 15 residues. The CDR3 DNA sequence: TGCGCCAGCAGCTTGGCACTAGCGGGAACCGGGGAGCTGTTTTTT. Translation gives CASSLALAGTGELFF. The full variable domain, in which reference TRBV5-1 and TRBJ2-2 provide the parts outside the CDR3, is KAGVTQTPRYLIKTRGQQVTLSCSPISGHRSVSWYQQTPGQGLQFLFEYFSETQRNKGNFPGRFSGRQFSNSRSEMNVSTLELGDSALYLCASSLALAGTGELFFGEGSRLTVL.

This clonotype appeared many times. This rearrangement joins TRBV11-2 to TRBJ2-7; 8 bases fit TRBD1. V trimming: 3 bases; J trimming: 4 bases; junction bases outside the gene matches: 5. Per the germline V gene, CDR1 is SGHAT and CDR2 is FQNNGV. The CDR3 has 14 amino acids. The CDR3 region is CASSLGQGAYEQYF. The CDR3, as DNA: TGTGCCAGCAGCTTGGGCCAGGGGGCGTACGAGCAGTACTTC.

This clonotype was seen many times. The chain recombines TRBV10-3 with TRBJ1-2; D not certain. This CDR3 has 16 residues. The germline CDR1 and CDR2 sequences are ENHRY and SYGVKD. Between the trimmed V and J ends, which lost 0 bases and 3 bases, there was a span of 14 bases. The chain's CDR3 is CAISESRGSGDYGYTF. The DNA of the CDR3 is TGTGCCATCAGTGAGTCGAGAGGGAGCGGGGACTATGGCTACACCTTC.

This chain connects TRBV6-5 to TRBJ1-1; D unclear. The V gene's germline CDR1 is MNHEY and CDR2 SVGAGI. Trimming pared 2 bases from V and 1 base from J, leaving 8 bases between. The CDR3 extends over 14 amino acids. The CDR3 bases are TGTGCCAGCAGTTACGTTGACGGGAACACTGAAGCTTTCTTT. It codes for CASSYVDGNTEAFF.

This clonotype was detected ten times or more. The chain employs TRBV20-1 and TRBJ2-7, with D possibly TRBD1 on 5 matching bases. Germline lookup yields CDR1 DFQATT and CDR2 SNEGSKA (reference sequence). V gave up 3 bases and J gave up 3 bases, with 15 bases separating them. This CDR3 spans 14 amino acids. The CDR3 protein is CSARSADSLYEQYF. The CDR3 DNA reads as TGCAGTGCTAGGTCGGCAGACAGTCTCTACGAGCAGTACTTC.

This clonotype showed up many times. The V gene is TRBV12-3 or TRBV12-4, the J gene TRBJ2-3, with TRBD1 matching over 9 bases. V lost 8 bases, J lost 7 bases, and 16 bases stayed unmatched. This CDR3 has 16 residues. This CDR3 is CASRARRDRDRYTQYF. For the CDR3, the DNA is TGTGCCAGCCGGGCCCGCCGGGACAGGGATCGTTATACGCAGTATTTT.

This clonotype has ten or more counts. The chain uses TRBV6-6 and TRBJ2-1, with D possibly TRBD2 on 7 matching bases. Germline V gene sequence: CDR1 MNHNY, CDR2 SVGAGI (reference sequence). The CDR3 is made up of 13 amino acids. Trimming pared 7 bases from V and 8 bases from J, leaving 15 bases between. CDR3 region: CASNPPGGHEQFF. Written as DNA, the CDR3 is TGTGCCAGCAATCCCCCGGGGGGCCATGAGCAGTTCTTC.

This clonotype was seen at least ten times. This chain connects TRBV15 to TRBJ2-3; 14 nucleotides match TRBD2. Trimming removed 5 bases from V and 6 bases from J; junction bases left unmatched: 4. This CDR3 comprises 15 residues. CDR1 LNHNV and CDR2 YYDKDF come from the germline V gene (reference sequence). CDR3 loop: CATSGGTSGSDTQYF. Here the CDR3 DNA reads TGTGCCACCAGCGGCGGGACTAGCGGGAGTGATACGCAGTATTTT.

This clonotype was picked up many times. The rearrangement joins TRBV4-3 to TRBJ1-2; a weak D match, TRBD1 (5 bases). V dropped 0 bases and J dropped 0 bases, with 8 bases sitting between them. This CDR3 is 15 amino acids long. Per germline, CDR1 LGHNA and CDR2 YSLEER. The CDR3, as DNA: TGCGCCAGCAGCCAAGAACAGGAGGCTAACTATGGCTACACCTTC. It is translated as CASSQEQEANYGYTF.

In this sample, this clonotype turned up many times. The rearrangement joins TRBV11-3 to TRBJ2-7; 8 nucleotides align to TRBD2. This CDR3 comprises 17 residues. The germline CDR1 and CDR2 sequences are SGHNT and YENEEA. J was trimmed by 3 bases and V by 5 bases; bases with no gene match: 15. Written as DNA, the CDR3 is TGTGCCAGCAGCCTTCCTAGTAGCGGGACTAAAAGCTACGAGCAGTACTTC. Translating gives CASSLPSSGTKSYEQYF.

This clonotype has a count of ten or more. The V and J genes are TRBV20-1 and TRBJ2-1, with unresolved D. CDR1 and CDR2 from the germline V gene are DFQATT and SNEGSKA (reference sequence). The V end lost 7 bases, the J end lost 6 bases, and 7 bases lay between the germline ends. The CDR3 has 10 amino acids. This CDR3 reads CSGNGNEQFF. The CDR3 DNA follows: TGCAGTGGAAACGGCAATGAGCAGTTCTTC.

This clonotype was found many times. The gene calls are TRBV20-1 and TRBJ2-3, with D unclear. Trimming shortened V by 1 base and J by 0 bases, and 14 bases separated the two germline ends. Germline V gives CDR1 DFQATT, CDR2 SNEGSKA (reference sequence). This CDR3 has 16 amino acids. The CDR3 loop reads CSARGVPPTSTDTQYF. Here the CDR3 DNA reads TGCAGTGCTAGAGGAGTACCCCCTACTAGCACAGATACGCAGTATTTT.

This clonotype was counted ten times or more. The V gene is TRBV6-1, the J gene TRBJ2-7; no clear D gene. Trimming left V 0 bases short and J 2 bases short, with 14 bases between. CDR3 length equals 16 residues. CDR1 MNHNS and CDR2 SASEGT come from the germline V gene. The DNA for the CDR3 is TGTGCCAGCAGTGAAGCGTGGGCGAATCCAGCCTACGAGCAGTACTTC. It encodes CASSEAWANPAYEQYF.

On this clonotype: Likely a read error: the CDR3 ends without its conserved phenylalanine or tryptophan. This sequence joins TRBV6-5 and TRBJ1-2; D uncertain. This CDR3 is built from 14 residues. Germline V gives CDR1 MNHEY, CDR2 SVGAGI. This chain's CDR3 is CANSYSYVNYGYTV. The CDR3 DNA is TGTGCCAACAGTTACTCCTACGTCAACTATGGCTACACCGTC.

As regards this clonotype: This may be a read error, as it is one base from a much larger clone. The chain carries TRBV6-5 and TRBJ1-2, with D possibly matching TRBD1 (5 bases). The germline V gene encodes CDR1 MNHEY and CDR2 SVGAGI. The CDR3 is made up of 15 amino acids. CDR3 amino acids: CASSDGGRSARGCTF. CDR3 nucleotides: TGTGCCAGCAGTGACGGGGGACGCTCGGCTAGAGGCTGCACCTTC.

This sequence joins TRBV28 and TRBJ1-2, with 8 positions matching TRBD1. The CDR3 is made up of 13 amino acids. Trimming at V came to 5 bases and at J to 3 bases, leaving 2 bases not matched to a gene. Germline V CDR1 and CDR2: MDHEN, SYDVKM. DNA of the CDR3: TGTGCCAGCAGTGCGGACAGGGACTATGGCTACACCTTC. This translates into CASSADRDYGYTF.